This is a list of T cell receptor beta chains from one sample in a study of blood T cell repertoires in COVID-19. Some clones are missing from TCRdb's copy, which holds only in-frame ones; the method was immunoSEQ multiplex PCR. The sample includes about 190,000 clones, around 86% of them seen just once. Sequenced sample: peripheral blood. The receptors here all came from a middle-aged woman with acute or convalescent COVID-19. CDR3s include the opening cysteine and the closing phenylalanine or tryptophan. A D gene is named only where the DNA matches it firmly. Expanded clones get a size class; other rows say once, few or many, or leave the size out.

DNA: TGTGCCAGCAGCTTATCGGGGGGAAATTCCTACGAGCAGTACTTC
CDR3: CASSLSGGNSYEQYF
V: TRBV7-2
D: TRBD2
J: TRBJ2-7
size: .

DNA: TGTGCCAGCAGCTTCGGACAGGGGGCGCGAGACACTGAAGCTTTCTTT
CDR3: CASSFGQGARDTEAFF
V: TRBV7-9
D: TRBD1
J: TRBJ1-1
size: once

DNA: TGTGCCAGCTCGCGACAGAGCAGCACAGATACGCAGTATTTT
CDR3: CASSRQSSTDTQYF
V: TRBV18
D: .
J: TRBJ2-3
size: .

DNA: TGTGCCAGCAGCTCTCGACACGCAGATACGCAGTATTTT
CDR3: CASSSRHADTQYF
V: TRBV7-3
D: .
J: TRBJ2-3
size: .

DNA: TGTGCCAGCAGTTGGCCTAACACTGAAGCTTTCTTT
CDR3: CASSWPNTEAFF
V: TRBV6-2/TRBV6-3
D: .
J: TRBJ1-1
size: once

DNA: TGTGCCTGGAGTGTACTGGGGGAGCTGTTTTTT
CDR3: CAWSVLGELFF
V: TRBV30
D: .
J: TRBJ2-2
size: .

DNA: TGTGCCAGCAGTTTACGGTCGGGGACACTACTTAACTATGGCTACACCTTC
CDR3: CASSLRSGTLLNYGYTF
V: TRBV27
D: .
J: TRBJ1-2
size: few

DNA: TGTGCCAGCAGTCCGGGACAGGGTCGCTCCGAGCAGTACTTC
CDR3: CASSPGQGRSEQYF
V: TRBV28
D: TRBD1
J: TRBJ2-7
size: .

DNA: TGCAGCGTCCTAGGACAGCTAGACTATGGCTACACCTTC
CDR3: CSVLGQLDYGYTF
V: TRBV29-1
D: .
J: TRBJ1-2
size: few

DNA: TGTGCCAGCAGTTTCTTGAGGAATTCACCCCTCCACTTT
CDR3: CASSFLRNSPLHF
V: TRBV12-3/TRBV12-4
D: .
J: TRBJ1-6
size: few

DNA: TGTGCCAGCAGCTGGGACAACACCTACGAGCAGTACTTC
CDR3: CASSWDNTYEQYF
V: TRBV5-6
D: .
J: TRBJ2-7
size: .

DNA: TGTGCCAGCCGGGTGACACAGGGACGGAACACCGGGGAGCTGTTTTTT
CDR3: CASRVTQGRNTGELFF
V: TRBV19
D: .
J: TRBJ2-2
size: .

DNA: TGTGCCAGCAGTAGGACAGCCCAGAACACTGAAGCTTTCTTT
CDR3: CASSRTAQNTEAFF
V: TRBV6-6
D: .
J: TRBJ1-1
size: .

DNA: TGTGCCTGGAGTTCAACTAGCGGGAGGGCCGGGCCCTACAATGAGCAGTTCTTC
CDR3: CAWSSTSGRAGPYNEQFF
V: TRBV30
D: TRBD2
J: TRBJ2-1
size: .

DNA: TGTGCCAGCAGCCCCTTCGGAGGAGCCAATCAGCCCCAGCATTTT
CDR3: CASSPFGGANQPQHF
V: TRBV9
D: .
J: TRBJ1-5
size: .

DNA: TGTGCCAGTAGTCTCAGGCCGGGACTAGCGGGAGACTTTATAGCCGGGGAGCTGTTTTTT
CDR3: CASSLRPGLAGDFIAGELFF
V: TRBV19
D: TRBD2
J: TRBJ2-2
size: once

DNA: TGTGCCATCAAGACAGGGCTTAGCACAGATACGCAGTATTTT
CDR3: CAIKTGLSTDTQYF
V: TRBV10-3
D: TRBD1
J: TRBJ2-3
size: once

DNA: TGTGCCAGCAGCCTCTCAGCGGGGGGGCTTTACAATGAGCAGTTCTTC
CDR3: CASSLSAGGLYNEQFF
V: TRBV7-9
D: TRBD2
J: TRBJ2-1
size: .

DNA: TGTGCCAGTAGTATCCGGGACAGCATTAGGTCACCCCTCCACTTT
CDR3: CASSIRDSIRSPLHF
V: TRBV19
D: TRBD1
J: TRBJ1-6
size: .

DNA: TGCAGCGTTCTCCGGGACAGGGGATACGAGCAGTACTTC
CDR3: CSVLRDRGYEQYF
V: TRBV29-1
D: TRBD1
J: TRBJ2-7
size: .

DNA: TGTGCCACCACCGAAGGGGCGGGAGGTATAGGCGAGCAGTACTTC
CDR3: CATTEGAGGIGEQYF
V: TRBV10-3
D: TRBD2
J: TRBJ2-7
size: .

DNA: TGTGCCATCAGCTCCGGGACTAGCGGGAGGCCCCGGGACCGGGAGCTGTTTTTT
CDR3: CAISSGTSGRPRDRELFF
V: TRBV10-3
D: TRBD2
J: TRBJ2-2
size: .

DNA: TGTGCCTGGAGCCGAGGGAAGGGGGGGGGATATGGCTACACCTTC
CDR3: CAWSRGKGGGYGYTF
V: TRBV30
D: .
J: TRBJ1-2
size: few

DNA: TGCGCCAGCAGCTTGGAGGACACTTCACTCCCGTTCTTC
CDR3: CASSLEDTSLPFF
V: TRBV5-1
D: .
J: TRBJ2-1
size: .

DNA: TGTGCCATCAGCCCGGATTCTACAGGGGACACAGATACGCAGTATTTT
CDR3: CAISPDSTGDTDTQYF
V: TRBV10-3
D: TRBD1
J: TRBJ2-3
size: .

DNA: TGCAGTGCTAGTCGGGAGGGAAGGACTGAAGCTTTCTTT
CDR3: CSASREGRTEAFF
V: TRBV20-1
D: .
J: TRBJ1-1
size: .

DNA: TGTGCCAGCAGTTACGAAACTATGAACACTGAAGCTTTCTTT
CDR3: CASSYETMNTEAFF
V: TRBV6-5
D: .
J: TRBJ1-1
size: .

DNA: TGTGCTAGCAGCTCTCAGCCCTGGGGGAGGTCCCTTTCCCGCGGGGAGCTGTTTTTT
CDR3: CASSSQPWGRSLSRGELFF
V: TRBV7-7
D: .
J: TRBJ2-2
size: .

DNA: TGTGCCAGCAGCCAGGGACAGGGACTTATAGATGGCACCATATATTTT
CDR3: CASSQGQGLIDGTIYF
V: TRBV14
D: TRBD1
J: TRBJ1-3
size: few

DNA: TGTGCCGCCCAGGGAAATGCCGGGGAGCTGTTTTTT
CDR3: CAAQGNAGELFF
V: TRBV24-1
D: .
J: TRBJ2-2
size: .

DNA: TGTGCCAGCAGCTTCGGACAGGACCAGGGGTCCCTCCACTTT
CDR3: CASSFGQDQGSLHF
V: TRBV5-4
D: TRBD1
J: TRBJ1-6
size: .

DNA: TGTGCCAGCTGTCGCACAGCTAATGAAAAACTGTTTTTT
CDR3: CASCRTANEKLFF
V: TRBV27
D: .
J: TRBJ1-4
size: .

DNA: TGTGCCACCAGCAGAGATCGGGATGAGCAGTTCTTC
CDR3: CATSRDRDEQFF
V: TRBV15
D: .
J: TRBJ2-1
size: .

DNA: TGTGCCAGCAGCGACAGATTCTACGAGCAGTACTTC
CDR3: CASSDRFYEQYF
V: TRBV25-1
D: .
J: TRBJ2-7
size: .

DNA: TGCGCCAGCAGATTCGGTCTAGGGGGCTACGAGCAGTACTTC
CDR3: CASRFGLGGYEQYF
V: TRBV5-1
D: .
J: TRBJ2-7
size: .

DNA: TGTGCTAGCAGCTTAGGGGGACTAATTACAGATACGCAGTATTTT
CDR3: CASSLGGLITDTQYF
V: TRBV7-7
D: .
J: TRBJ2-3
size: .

DNA: TGCGCCAGCAGCCGACTAGCGGGGGTCCCAGAGACCCAGTACTTC
CDR3: CASSRLAGVPETQYF
V: TRBV5-1
D: TRBD2
J: TRBJ2-5
size: .

DNA: TGTGCCAGCAGCCAGGGGTGGGATGGCTACACCTTC
CDR3: CASSQGWDGYTF
V: TRBV28
D: .
J: TRBJ1-2
size: .

DNA: TGTGCCACCAGTGATCCCCGGGGGAGCGGGTACGAGCAGTACTTC
CDR3: CATSDPRGSGYEQYF
V: TRBV24-1
D: .
J: TRBJ2-7
size: .

DNA: TGTGCCATCAGCGGGACTAGCGGGACTCCCTACGAGCAGTACTTC
CDR3: CAISGTSGTPYEQYF
V: TRBV10-3
D: TRBD2
J: TRBJ2-7
size: .

DNA: TGCGCCAGCAGCTTTTCCGGGAACACTGAAGCTTTCTTT
CDR3: CASSFSGNTEAFF
V: TRBV5-1
D: .
J: TRBJ1-1
size: .

DNA: TGTGCCAGCAGTCATAGACAGGGTTACAGTAATCAGCCCCAGCATTTT
CDR3: CASSHRQGYSNQPQHF
V: TRBV28
D: TRBD1
J: TRBJ1-5
size: once

DNA: TGTGCCAGCAGCTTCGGTCCCGGGGAGGCGACCCAGTACTTC
CDR3: CASSFGPGEATQYF
V: TRBV6-5
D: .
J: TRBJ2-5
size: .

DNA: TGCGCCAGCAGCCAAGATCCCACAGGGTTAGGCTACACCTTC
CDR3: CASSQDPTGLGYTF
V: TRBV4-1
D: .
J: TRBJ1-2
size: .

DNA: TGTGCCAGCAGTTACGGGGAGGGGTTTGGTGGCTACACCTTC
CDR3: CASSYGEGFGGYTF
V: TRBV6-5
D: .
J: TRBJ1-2
size: .

DNA: TGTGCCAGCAGTAAACAGGACTATGGCTACACCTTC
CDR3: CASSKQDYGYTF
V: TRBV6-5
D: .
J: TRBJ1-2
size: .

DNA: TGTGCCAGCAGCTCGACAGAAATGAACACTGAAGCTTTCTTT
CDR3: CASSSTEMNTEAFF
V: TRBV6-5
D: .
J: TRBJ1-1
size: .

DNA: TGTGCCAGCATCCCTCAAGCTGGACCCACGGGGGCACCCCTCCACTTT
CDR3: CASIPQAGPTGAPLHF
V: TRBV7-8
D: .
J: TRBJ1-6
size: .

DNA: TGTGCCAGCAGTGAAAGCCCGACAGGGCCCTACGAGCAGTACTTC
CDR3: CASSESPTGPYEQYF
V: TRBV2
D: TRBD1
J: TRBJ2-7
size: .

DNA: TGTGCCAGCAGTTACCGACTAGCGGGAGGCCATGAGCAGTTCTTC
CDR3: CASSYRLAGGHEQFF
V: TRBV6-2/TRBV6-3
D: TRBD2
J: TRBJ2-1
size: .

DNA: TGTGCCAGAAGCCCATCGGGGGGAACCTACAATGAGCAGTTCTTC
CDR3: CARSPSGGTYNEQFF
V: TRBV7-5
D: .
J: TRBJ2-1
size: few

DNA: TGTGCCAGTTGTTGTAATTGGGACTCCGGGACAGGGGGCAAGGGTTGGTTTCAGCCCCAGCATTTT
CDR3: CASCCNWDSGTGGKGWFQPQHF
V: TRBV19
D: TRBD1
J: TRBJ1-5
size: .

DNA: TGTGCCACCCAACTGGGACTCAACAATGAGCAGTTCTTC
CDR3: CATQLGLNNEQFF
V: TRBV15
D: .
J: TRBJ2-1
size: .

DNA: TGTGCCAGCAGTTTGACAGCGTCGTCACTCGACACTGAAGCTTTCTTT
CDR3: CASSLTASSLDTEAFF
V: TRBV28
D: .
J: TRBJ1-1
size: medium-sized

DNA: TGCGCCAGCAGCTTGGCGTTAGCGGGGGAGCAGTACTTC
CDR3: CASSLALAGEQYF
V: TRBV5-1
D: TRBD2
J: TRBJ2-7
size: .

DNA: TGTGCCAGCAGCTTAGAGGTCTGGGGAGCGAAACTGTTTTTT
CDR3: CASSLEVWGAKLFF
V: TRBV7-2
D: .
J: TRBJ1-4
size: .

DNA: TGTGCCAGCAGCCACCGCCCAGGCGGGAGTAGGAGTGAGCAGTTCTTC
CDR3: CASSHRPGGSRSEQFF
V: TRBV3-1/TRBV3-2
D: TRBD2
J: TRBJ2-1
size: .

DNA: TGCAGTGCTAGAGATCCGGAGACCCAGTACTTC
CDR3: CSARDPETQYF
V: TRBV20-1
D: .
J: TRBJ2-5
size: .

DNA: TGCGCCAGCAGCCAAGATTTGCTAGCGGGGACCCGAAGGGAGACCCAGTACTTC
CDR3: CASSQDLLAGTRRETQYF
V: TRBV4-1
D: TRBD2
J: TRBJ2-5
size: .

DNA: TGTGCCAGCAGCCTAGGACAGGGAAGTGAAAAACTGTTTTTT
CDR3: CASSLGQGSEKLFF
V: TRBV11-2
D: TRBD1
J: TRBJ1-4
size: .